One sample yielded the 16 T cell receptor beta chains listed below, sequenced in a study of beta chain features in type 1 diabetes. Broader study findings: Shorter TCRB CDR3s, moderately but significantly so, were found in Type 1 diabetes patients in all four CD4+ subsets.

Their cognate antigens are unknown. Sequencing targeted expressed TCRB transcripts, as all isolated RNA had been reverse transcribed. Sequencing used immunoSEQ multiplex PCR; TCRdb keeps in-frame clones, though not all of them. Here the sample spans hundreds of thousands of clones, 13% being singletons. Sequenced material: naive CD4+ T cells from blood. The receptors shown here come from a man aged 18 to 29 with type 1 diabetes.

The rearrangement links TRBV4-2 to TRBJ2-7; no definite D call. With 0 bases removed from V and 2 bases from J, the gap between germline ends came to 11 bases. Germline V gene lookup returns CDR1 LGHNA and CDR2 YNFKEQ. This CDR3 region has 15 residues. CDR3 loop: CASSQDLPDAYEQYF. The CDR3 DNA reads TGTGCCAGCAGCCAAGATTTGCCAGATGCCTACGAGCAGTACTTC.

In this sample, this clone turned up a few times. The chain employs TRBV30 and TRBJ1-1, with no clear D. Trimming took 4 bases from V and 4 from J, leaving 10 bases between them. This CDR3 comprises 12 residues. The V gene's germline CDR1 is GTSNPN and CDR2 SVGIG (reference sequence). DNA of the CDR3: TGTGCCTGGACTCGGGCTCGCACTGAAGCTTTCTTT. Protein sequence: CAWTRARTEAFF.

This clone was observed a handful of times. V usage is TRBV29-1 and J usage is TRBJ1-5; 7 nucleotides align to TRBD1. The CDR3 has 13 amino acids. Trimming at V came to 6 bases and at J to 3 bases, leaving 5 bases not matched to a gene. Germline V gives CDR1 SQVTM, CDR2 ANQGSEA. The CDR3 nucleotides are TGCAGCGTGGGGGGGACAGTCAATCAGCCCCAGCATTTT. As protein: CSVGGTVNQPQHF.

This clone was found a few times. The chain employs TRBV5-1 and TRBJ2-1; weak D call: TRBD1 (5 bases). Germline V gene data show CDR1 as SGHRS and CDR2 as YFSETQ. The CDR3 has 15 amino acids. Trimming left V 0 bases short and J 7 bases short, with 14 bases between. CDR3 DNA sequence: TGCGCCAGCAGCTTGGGGAGCACAGGCTGGAATGAGCAGTTCTTC. Translated, it gives CASSLGSTGWNEQFF.

There are a few counts of this clone. In DNA form, the CDR3 reads TGTGCCTGGAGTGCAGGCGATGAGCAGTTCTTC. It translates to CAWSAGDEQFF. The rearrangement uses TRBV30 and TRBJ2-1; no clear D. Germline V CDR1 and CDR2: GTSNPN, SVGIG (reference sequence). Between the trimmed V and J ends, which lost 1 base and 8 bases, there was a span of 6 bases. The CDR3 is made up of 11 amino acids.

The sample holds a few counts of this clone. V usage is TRBV30 and J usage is TRBJ2-7; D gene unclear. V was pared by 6 bases and J by 4 bases, with 16 bases between. Germline V lookup: CDR1 GTSNPN, CDR2 SVGIG (reference sequence). The length of the CDR3 is 13 residues. The CDR3 DNA sequence: TGTGCCTGTATTGGCGGTGGGATGTACGAGCAGTACTTC. Translated: CACIGGGMYEQYF.

This clone came up a few times. The V call is TRBV4-1, the J call TRBJ1-1; unclear D gene. The CDR3 sequence is 12 residues long. Germline values: CDR1 MGHRA, CDR2 YSYEKL. Trimming removed 6 bases from V and 1 base from J, with 6 bases in between. Here the CDR3 reads CASSPRNTEAFF. As DNA, the CDR3 is TGCGCCAGCAGTCCGAGGAACACTGAAGCTTTCTTT.

The rearrangement uses TRBV19 and TRBJ1-6, with D hard to call. This CDR3 has 15 amino acids. V dropped 7 bases and J dropped 6 bases, with 16 bases sitting between them. Germline V CDR1 and CDR2: LNHDA, SQIVND (reference sequence). The CDR3 DNA sequence: TGTGCCAGTACCTACGGGCAGGAGATTAATTCACCCCTCCACTTT. Its protein product is CASTYGQEINSPLHF.

This clone appeared a few times. The chain uses TRBV4-1 and TRBJ2-7, with D possibly being TRBD2 (6 bases). V dropped 3 bases and J dropped 5 bases, with 26 bases sitting between them. CDR3 length equals 18 residues. Germline V gives CDR1 MGHRA, CDR2 YSYEKL. CDR3 sequence: CASSQTWVVGQGLNEQYF. DNA for the CDR3: TGCGCCAGCAGCCAGACCTGGGTGGTTGGGCAGGGACTGAACGAGCAGTACTTC.

In this sample, this clone turned up a few times. The rearrangement uses TRBV6-6 and TRBJ1-1, with a possible D match to TRBD1 (5 bases). Germline CDR1 reads MNHNY; CDR2 reads SVGAGI (reference sequence). This CDR3 is built from 14 residues. V was clipped by 7 bases and J by 4 bases, with 16 bases between them. DNA of the CDR3: TGTGCCAGCATCCCGAACGAGGGGTTCACTGAAGCTTTCTTT. This encodes CASIPNEGFTEAFF.

This clone was detected only a few times. The V and J genes are TRBV25-1 and TRBJ1-1; possibly TRBD1 for D (5 bases). Trimming pared 1 base from V and 1 base from J, leaving 10 bases between. The CDR3 contains 15 residues. CDR1 is MGHDK and CDR2 is SYGVNS in the germline V gene. For the CDR3, the DNA is TGTGCCAGCAGTGAATTGGGGACCGCGAACACTGAAGCTTTCTTT. Protein sequence: CASSELGTANTEAFF.

The rearrangement joins TRBV7-2 to TRBJ2-1, with D uncertain. With 2 bases removed from V and 7 bases from J, the gap between germline ends came to 6 bases. Per germline, CDR1 SGHTA and CDR2 FQGNSA. The CDR3 spans 12 residues. CDR3 DNA sequence: TGTGCCAGCAGCTTATACTCAAATGAGCAGTTCTTC. Translating gives CASSLYSNEQFF.

This clone was observed a few times. The V and J genes are TRBV10-3 and TRBJ1-1; D remains ambiguous. The CDR3 has 17 amino acids. V was clipped by 5 bases and J by 1 base, with 20 bases between them. Germline CDR1 is ENHRY and CDR2 is SYGVKD. CDR3 protein: CAISMDQMLLENTEAFF. The CDR3, as DNA: TGTGCCATCAGTATGGACCAGATGCTTTTGGAGAACACTGAAGCTTTCTTT.

This clone was seen only a few times. The chain has TRBV5-4 and TRBJ2-3, with 8 bases matching TRBD2. The CDR3 length is 18 residues. Germline CDR1 reads SGHNT; CDR2 reads YYREEE (reference sequence). The J segment lost 0 bases and the V segment lost 4 bases, leaving 13 bases of the junction unmatched. The CDR3 sequence: CASSPRVSGVTSTDTQYF. The CDR3 DNA reads as TGTGCCAGCAGCCCCCGGGTTAGCGGGGTCACTAGCACAGATACGCAGTATTTT.

The chain combines TRBV13 with TRBJ2-1; 10 bases line up with TRBD1. Per the germline V gene, CDR1 is PRHDT and CDR2 is FYEKMQ (reference sequence). This CDR3 contains 15 residues. Trimming at V came to 5 bases and at J to 6 bases, leaving 7 bases not matched to a gene. The CDR3 spells CASSGRQGAGNEQFF. CDR3 nucleotide sequence: TGTGCCAGCAGCGGACGACAGGGGGCGGGCAATGAGCAGTTCTTC.

The table lists this clone with a few counts. CDR3 in DNA: TGTGCCAGCAGCCCCTGGACAGGCTACGAGCAGTACTTC. Translated: CASSPWTGYEQYF. The chain uses TRBV5-6 and TRBJ2-7; 7 positions match TRBD1. Per the germline V gene, CDR1 is SGHDT and CDR2 is YYEEEE. V was clipped by 4 bases and J by 3 bases; unmatched bases: 4. This CDR3 spans 13 amino acids.